The 15 T cell receptor beta chains presented below share a single source sample, sequenced in a study of cytomegalovirus exposure and HLA in healthy donors. PCR primers comprised 60 Vbeta and 13 Jbeta primers. Generated by immunoSEQ multiplex PCR, the TCRdb table keeps only in-frame clones and is missing some. The repertoire holds about 150,000 clones, with roughly 80% as singletons. The specimen was PBMCs. The origin of the receptors is a male donor in good health and CMV-seronegative.

The J gene is TRBJ1-1, the V gene TRBV19; D remains unclear. From germline, CDR1 is LNHDA and CDR2 SQIVND (reference sequence). The CDR3 extends over 13 amino acids. V was shortened by 7 bases and J by 4 bases, with 13 bases between the two germline ends. The CDR3 DNA reads as TGTGCCAGTACGCACGAGGGAGGCACTGAAGCTTTCTTT. Translation gives CASTHEGGTEAFF.

CDR3 amino acids: CASSTLRAGTYEQYF. CDR3 DNA: TGTGCCAGCAGTACCTTGAGGGCCGGAACCTACGAGCAGTACTTC. V usage is TRBV28 and J usage is TRBJ2-7; maybe TRBD2 (5 bases). The CDR3 contains 15 residues. V lost 5 bases, J lost 2 bases, and 16 bases lay in between. The germline gives CDR1 MDHEN, CDR2 SYDVKM.

The V and J genes are TRBV18 and TRBJ1-4; weak D call: TRBD1 (6 bases). With 2 bases removed from V and 16 bases from J, the gap between germline ends came to 17 bases. Germline-derived CDR1 and CDR2 are KGHSH and LQKENI. The CDR3 length is 13 residues. The CDR3 DNA follows: TGTGCCAGCTCACCAGGGGACACCCGAACTCCGTTTTTT. This gives the protein CASSPGDTRTPFF.

This clone appeared a single time. The genes are TRBV27 and TRBJ2-1; TRBD2 matches 8 bases. Unmatched junction bases numbered 6, after V lost 5 bases and J lost 0 bases. Germline V lookup: CDR1 MNHEY, CDR2 SMNVEV (reference sequence). The CDR3 runs 16 residues. The CDR3, as DNA: TGTGCCAGCAGTGTTAGCGGGAAAATCTCCTACAATGAGCAGTTCTTC. It is translated as CASSVSGKISYNEQFF.

The chain couples TRBV7-3 to TRBJ2-3, with D maybe TRBD2 (5 bases). This CDR3 has 14 residues. Looked up from germline, CDR1 is SGHTA and CDR2 is FQGTGA. The V end lost 4 bases, the J end lost 1 base, and 9 bases lay between the germline ends. CDR3 in amino acids: CASSSDGGTDTQYF. The DNA for the CDR3 is TGTGCCAGCAGCTCAGACGGGGGCACAGATACGCAGTATTTT.

The chain carries TRBV21-1 and TRBJ1-5; TRBD1, the table's D call, was not compared with the DNA. TRBV21-1 is a pseudogene locus. The CDR3 extends over 14 amino acids. CDR3 sequence: CASRGSRSNQPQHF. CDR3 bases: TGTGCCAGCAGGGGCAGTAGAAGCAATCAGCCCCAGCATTTT.

The chain couples TRBV4-1 to TRBJ2-3; TRBD2 aligns across 10 bases. J gave up 7 bases and V 4 bases, and 11 bases lay outside the gene matches. Germline CDR1 reads MGHRA; CDR2 reads YSYEKL. CDR3 size: 16 residues. The CDR3 is CASSRQSGGATNTQYF. The CDR3, as DNA: TGCGCCAGCAGCCGACAAAGCGGGGGGGCCACGAATACGCAGTATTTT.

J is TRBJ2-1 and V is TRBV7-2, with D possibly TRBD1 on 5 matching bases. V was shortened by 4 bases and J by 2 bases, with 15 bases between the two germline ends. The CDR3 runs to 16 residues. From germline, CDR1 is SGHTA and CDR2 FQGNSA. Here the CDR3 reads CASSSDRSSTYNEQFF. CDR3 bases: TGTGCCAGCAGCTCCGACAGATCTTCGACCTACAATGAGCAGTTCTTC. The variable domain in full, with the rest retrieved from reference TRBV7-2 and TRBJ2-1, is GAGVSQSPSNKVTEKGKDVELRCDPISGHTALYWYRQSLGQGLEFLIYFQGNSAPDKSGLPSDRFSAERTGGSVSTLTIQRTQQEDSAVYLCASSSDRSSTYNEQFFGPGTRLTVL.

CDR3 protein: CASSFPRDRGLQDYGYTF. CDR3 nucleotide sequence: TGTGCCAGCAGTTTCCCGCGGGACAGGGGGCTTCAAGACTATGGCTACACCTTC. V is TRBV28 and J is TRBJ1-2; TRBD1 aligns across 12 bases. J was trimmed by 3 bases and V by 3 bases; bases with no gene match: 11. Germline lookup yields CDR1 MDHEN and CDR2 SYDVKM. The CDR3 contains 18 residues.

The chain combines TRBV25-1 with TRBJ2-1, with 8 nucleotides matching TRBD2. CDR1 MGHDK and CDR2 SYGVNS come from the germline V gene. Unmatched junction bases numbered 14, after V lost 6 bases and J lost 7 bases. This CDR3 is built from 16 residues. CDR3 DNA: TGTGCCAGCAGATCTGGGTTCGGGACTAGGGGGAATGAGCAGTTCTTC. This encodes CASRSGFGTRGNEQFF.

The V and J genes are TRBV27 and TRBJ2-1; TRBD2 matches at 9 bases. The germline V gene has CDR1 MNHEY and CDR2 SMNVEV (reference sequence). The CDR3 is 17 residues long. The V gene end was trimmed by 3 bases and the J gene end by 4 bases; junction bases not matched to a gene: 10. CDR3 sequence reads: CASSFRTGAGGYNEQFF. CDR3 bases: TGTGCCAGCAGTTTTCGGACAGGAGCGGGGGGATACAATGAGCAGTTCTTC.

V usage is TRBV5-5 and J usage is TRBJ2-2, with a tentative D call TRBD1 (6 bases). Trimming pared 10 bases from V and 7 bases from J, leaving 17 bases between. Germline CDR1 reads SGHKS; CDR2 reads YYEKEE (reference sequence). The CDR3 consists of 13 residues. CDR3 bases: TGTGCCGGCAACTCAGGGGAGATCGGGGAGCTGTTTTTT. Translating it yields CAGNSGEIGELFF. Looking up the rest from reference TRBV5-5 and TRBJ2-2 gives the full variable domain: DAGVTQSPTHLIKTRGQQVTLRCSPISGHKSVSWYQQVLGQGPQFIFQYYEKEERGRGNFPDRFSARQFPNYSSELNVNALLLGDSALYLCAGNSGEIGELFFGEGSRLTVL.

Notes on this clone: The sample contains more than one DNA sequence encoding this CDR3. This rearrangement joins TRBV30 to TRBJ1-1, with 8 nucleotides matching TRBD1. V was pared by 5 bases and J by 1 base, with 3 bases of the junction left unmatched. This CDR3 has 13 residues. The V gene's germline CDR1 is GTSNPN and CDR2 SVGIG (reference sequence). The CDR3 coding sequence is TGTGCCTGGTCGGGACAGGAGAACACTGAAGCTTTCTTT. This translates into CAWSGQENTEAFF. Full variable domain (remainder filled in from reference TRBV30 and TRBJ1-1): SQTIHQWPATLVQPVGSPLSLECTVEGTSNPNLYWYRQAAGRGLQLLFYSVGIGQISSEVPQNLSASRPQDRQFILSSKKLLLSDSGFYLCAWSGQENTEAFFGQGTRLTVV.

The chain employs TRBV4-3 and TRBJ2-1; the D is unclear. Germline-derived CDR1 and CDR2 are LGHNA and YSLEER. The CDR3 loop spans 16 amino acids. The V end lost 0 bases, the J end lost 6 bases, and 15 bases lay between the germline ends. For the CDR3, the DNA is TGCGCCAGCAGCCAAGAGTCCACTCGTGTCTCCAATGAGCAGTTCTTC. Amino acid sequence: CASSQESTRVSNEQFF.

The chain uses TRBV9 and TRBJ2-3, with D possibly being TRBD1 (6 bases). This CDR3 region has 15 residues. CDR1 is SGDLS and CDR2 is YYNGEE in the germline V gene. Trimming removed 3 bases from V and 2 bases from J, with 13 bases in between. The CDR3 protein is CASSAYRADTDTQYF. The CDR3 DNA is TGTGCCAGCAGCGCCTACAGGGCGGACACAGATACGCAGTATTTT. Supplemented by reference TRBV9 and TRBJ2-3, the full variable domain reads DSGVTQTPKHLITATGQRVTLRCSPRSGDLSVYWYQQSLDQGLQFLIQYYNGEERAKGNILERFSAQQFPDLHSELNLSSLELGDSALYFCASSAYRADTDTQYFGPGTRLTVL.